These 24 T cell receptor beta chains came from one sample sequenced in a study of regulatory T cells in long-lasting Graves disease. iRepertoire HTBI primers and Arm-PCR of CDR3 regions built TCR beta libraries. Each CDR3 protein is one row after TCRdb ran MiXCR on the multiplex PCR reads. Of roughly 520,000 distinct CDR3 sequences listed, 9.5% to 15% are singletons. Time point here: newly diagnosed GD, antithyroid drugs for less than 3 months. PBMC-derived RNA was used for the TCR library. These data were likewise used in another study, on T cells in Graves' hyperthyroidism and ophthalmopathy.

Material: peripheral blood mononuclear cells (PBMCs), obtained at new diagnosis, from a patient treated with antithyroid drugs. The receptors were sampled from a woman in her twenties or thirties with Graves disease.

This clonotype was detected ten times or more. The genes are TRBV7-9 and TRBJ2-7, with a tentative D call TRBD2 (6 bases). Germline lookup yields CDR1 SEHNR and CDR2 FQNEAQ (reference sequence). The CDR3 contains 15 residues. Trimming pared 7 bases from V and 6 bases from J, leaving 22 bases between. The CDR3 is CASTKRGDSGVEQYF. CDR3 nucleotides: TGTGCCAGCACTAAAAGGGGTGACTCGGGGGTCGAGCAGTACTTC.

This clonotype was recorded at least ten times. The chain carries TRBV28 and TRBJ2-7; D is possibly TRBD1 (6 bases). Germline CDR1 and CDR2: MDHEN and SYDVKM. The CDR3 totals 13 residues. V shed 3 bases and J shed 6 bases, with 12 bases lying between them. Here the CDR3 reads CASSFHRDGEQYF. CDR3 sequence (DNA): TGTGCCAGCAGTTTTCACAGGGATGGCGAGCAGTACTTC.

This clonotype has ten or more counts. The chain has TRBV20-1 and TRBJ1-6, with D possibly TRBD1 on 6 matching bases. This CDR3 has 15 amino acids. Trimming pared 1 base from V and 14 bases from J, leaving 21 bases between. CDR1 and CDR2 from the germline V gene are DFQATT and SNEGSKA (reference sequence). CDR3 nucleotide sequence: TGCAGTGCTAGAGCCCTTAAGGGACACGACTTCACCCTCCACTTT. Residues: CSARALKGHDFTLHF.

This clonotype appeared many times. The chain combines TRBV7-2 with TRBJ1-6; D gene uncertain. V lost 2 bases and J lost 10, with 12 bases in between. Germline V gene data show CDR1 as SGHTA and CDR2 as FQGNSA. The CDR3 is made up of 14 amino acids. CDR3 residues: CASSLFLEGSPLHF. Here the CDR3 DNA reads TGTGCCAGCAGCTTATTTCTGGAAGGGTCACCCCTCCACTTT.

This rearrangement joins TRBV6-1 to TRBJ1-1; D uncertain. V lost 11 bases and J lost 1, with 20 bases in between. The CDR3 totals 15 residues. In germline, CDR1 is MNHNS, CDR2 SASEGT. The CDR3: CAVKPGTPSNTEAFF. The CDR3 DNA is TGTGCCGTCAAACCAGGTACACCTTCGAACACTGAAGCTTTCTTT.

This clonotype was seen many times. The rearrangement links TRBV6-5 to TRBJ1-2; D call uncertain. This CDR3 comprises 14 residues. CDR1 is MNHEY and CDR2 is SVGAGI in the germline V gene. V lost 2 bases and J lost 0, with 7 bases in between. The CDR3 DNA reads as TGTGCCAGCAGTTACGACACAACTAACTATGGCTACACCTTC. Translating it yields CASSYDTTNYGYTF.

V gene TRBV7-2 combines with J gene TRBJ2-7; 9 positions agree with TRBD1. Germline loops: CDR1 SGHTA, CDR2 FQGNSA. CDR3 size: 13 residues. V shed 4 bases and J 7 bases; nucleotides not matched to a gene: 5. The CDR3 sequence is CASSSGQGEEQYF. DNA for the CDR3: TGTGCCAGCAGCTCGGGACAGGGAGAGGAGCAGTACTTC.

This clonotype has a count of ten or more. The chain recombines TRBV7-2 with TRBJ1-3, with a tentative D call TRBD1 (5 bases). The germline V gene encodes CDR1 SGHTA and CDR2 FQGNSA. The germline V and J ends were trimmed by 1 base and 4 bases, with 8 bases remaining between them. The CDR3 totals 14 residues. The CDR3 protein is CASSLGGGGNTIYF. As DNA, the CDR3 is TGTGCCAGCAGCTTAGGGGGCGGCGGAAACACCATATATTTT.

Turning to this clonotype: A single base separates this from a much larger clone, so it may be a read error. The chain carries TRBV2 and TRBJ1-4, with 9 bases fitting TRBD1. The CDR3 contains 14 residues. J was trimmed by 5 bases and V by 11 bases; bases with no gene match: 9. CDR1 SNHLY and CDR2 FYNNEI come from the germline V gene. The CDR3 nucleotides read TGTGCCTGCAACACAGGGGGCGCGAATGAAAAACTGTTTTTT. Protein product: CACNTGGANEKLFF.

Many counts were recorded for this clonotype. The chain joins TRBV4-3 to TRBJ1-5; 7 bases are a match to TRBD1. CDR1 is LGHNA, CDR2 YSLEER, per germline. The CDR3 length is 14 residues. Losses at the gene ends were 4 bases for V and 3 bases for J; bases not matched to a gene: 3. CDR3 loop: CASSLGQNNQPQHF. CDR3 in DNA: TGCGCCAGCAGCCTGGGACAGAACAATCAGCCCCAGCATTTT.

In its sample, this clonotype was seen many times. J is TRBJ2-3 and V is TRBV9, with 10 bases fitting TRBD2. CDR1 is SGDLS and CDR2 is YYNGEE in the germline V gene. The junction had 3 bases not matched to a gene; V was cut back by 2 bases and J by 6 bases. The CDR3 runs to 14 residues. The CDR3: CASSVSGRADTQYF. DNA of the CDR3: TGTGCCAGCAGCGTGAGCGGGAGGGCCGATACGCAGTATTTT.

Only one count was recorded for this clonotype. J is TRBJ2-1 and V is TRBV6-2 or TRBV6-3; D uncertain. Germline V gene data show CDR1 as MNHEY and CDR2 as SVGEGT. The V end lost 6 bases, the J end lost 0 bases, and 9 bases lay between the germline ends. CDR3 length equals 14 residues. The CDR3 DNA reads TGTGCCAGCAGCGACCATCCCTCCTACAATGAGCAGTTCTTC. Protein product: CASSDHPSYNEQFF.

The chain employs TRBV11-2 and TRBJ1-5, with unresolved D. Looked up from germline, CDR1 is SGHAT and CDR2 is FQNNGV. The CDR3 length is 14 residues. The V end was cut by 1 base, the J end by 3 bases, with 7 bases between. The CDR3 nucleotides are TGTGCCAGCAGCTTAGTGGAGGACAATCAGCCCCAGCATTTT. It yields the protein CASSLVEDNQPQHF.

This clonotype appeared many times. The chain carries TRBV19 and TRBJ2-1, with D possibly matching TRBD1 (6 bases). The CDR3 extends over 15 amino acids. Germline loops: CDR1 LNHDA, CDR2 SQIVND (reference sequence). V shed 3 bases and J shed 6 bases, with 15 bases lying between them. CDR3 coding DNA: TGTGCCAGTAGTATGGGGCAGGGGACGGCCAATGAGCAGTTCTTC. This gives the protein CASSMGQGTANEQFF.

This clonotype was seen ten or more times. The chain is built from TRBV6-1 and TRBJ2-7; D is uncertain. The V end lost 5 bases, the J end lost 5 bases, and 10 bases lay between the germline ends. CDR1 is MNHNS and CDR2 is SASEGT in the germline V gene. This CDR3 is 12 amino acids long. CDR3 residues: CASSNRPDEQYF. The DNA for the CDR3 is TGTGCCAGCAGTAACCGGCCGGACGAGCAGTACTTC.

This clonotype was seen repeatedly, ten times or more. The chain carries TRBV27 and TRBJ1-5, with 7 positions matching TRBD1. Germline CDR1 MNHEY, CDR2 SMNVEV (reference sequence). Germline trimming cut 5 bases from V and 2 bases from J; bases unmatched to any gene: 6. The CDR3 totals 15 residues. This CDR3 is CASSPTGAGNQPQHF. CDR3 coding DNA: TGTGCCAGCAGTCCTACAGGGGCCGGCAATCAGCCCCAGCATTTT.

V is TRBV20-1 and J is TRBJ2-4, with D hard to call. Germline-derived CDR1 and CDR2 are DFQATT and SNEGSKA (reference sequence). V was shortened by 0 bases and J by 5 bases, with 5 bases between the two germline ends. The CDR3 is 12 residues long. CDR3 coding DNA: TGCAGTGCTAGAGAGACCGAAAACATTCAGTACTTC. Its translation: CSARETENIQYF.

The sample holds one count of this clonotype. The J gene is TRBJ2-7, the V gene TRBV6-5; D unclear. The germline V gene has CDR1 MNHEY and CDR2 SVGAGI. The CDR3 is 15 amino acids. Trimming pared 0 bases from V and 2 bases from J, leaving 11 bases between. The DNA for the CDR3 is TGTGCCAGCAGTTACTCGAGTCGACGGGCCTACGAGCAGTACTTC. Translated: CASSYSSRRAYEQYF.

This clonotype was detected many times. This chain uses TRBV6-2 or TRBV6-3 with TRBJ2-1; TRBD1 matches at 8 bases. The CDR3 is 13 amino acids. The trim removed 5 bases at V and 8 bases at J, leaving 5 bases unmatched. Germline CDR1 and CDR2: MNHEY and SVGEGT. In DNA, the CDR3 is TGTGCCAGCAGTCGACAGGGGATCGATGAGCAGTTCTTC. The encoded protein is CASSRQGIDEQFF.

The J gene is TRBJ1-4, the V gene TRBV3-1, with TRBD1 matching over 7 bases. The CDR3 has 16 residues. The V gene's germline CDR1 is LGHDT and CDR2 YNNKEL (reference sequence). With 4 bases clipped from V and 6 bases from J, the junction kept 11 bases outside the gene matches. CDR3 sequence reads: CASSRAWTGTHEKLFF. In DNA form, the CDR3 reads TGTGCCAGCAGCCGAGCTTGGACAGGAACGCATGAAAAACTGTTTTTT.

This clonotype came up many times. The V gene is TRBV30, the J gene TRBJ2-7; maybe TRBD2 (5 bases). The CDR3 extends over 15 amino acids. CDR1 and CDR2 from the germline V gene are GTSNPN and SVGIG (reference sequence). Trimming removed 1 base from V and 7 bases from J, with 20 bases in between. The CDR3 DNA reads as TGTGCCTGGAGTGGGGGAAAAGGGCCCCGGAGGGAGCAGTACTTC. This gives the protein CAWSGGKGPRREQYF. Full variable domain (outside the CDR3, taken from reference TRBV30 and TRBJ2-7): SQTIHQWPATLVQPVGSPLSLECTVEGTSNPNLYWYRQAAGRGLQLLFYSVGIGQISSEVPQNLSASRPQDRQFILSSKKLLLSDSGFYLCAWSGGKGPRREQYFGPGTRLTVT.

This clonotype has a count of ten or more. The V gene is TRBV4-1, the J gene TRBJ1-4, with D possibly matching TRBD1 (5 bases). Germline loops: CDR1 MGHRA, CDR2 YSYEKL. The CDR3 is made up of 17 amino acids. Trimming took off 1 base at V and 5 bases at J, with 17 bases between the two ends. DNA for the CDR3: TGCGCCAGCAGCCAAGGGAGGGCCCGCAGGGTGAATGAAAAACTGTTTTTT. Amino acids: CASSQGRARRVNEKLFF.

This clonotype was recorded at least ten times. The rearrangement uses TRBV10-3 and TRBJ1-2, with unresolved D. The germline V gene encodes CDR1 ENHRY and CDR2 SYGVKD. Between the trimmed V and J ends, which lost 3 bases and 1 base, there was a span of 6 bases. The CDR3 totals 13 residues. The DNA of the CDR3 is TGTGCCATCAGTGATCAGGTTAACTATGGCTACACCTTC. Its protein is CAISDQVNYGYTF.

Of note for this clonotype: A far bigger clonotype differs at one base, so this is likely a read error. This rearrangement joins TRBV28 to TRBJ2-5; 8 bases match TRBD2. This CDR3 contains 15 residues. V shed 5 bases and J 11 bases; nucleotides not matched to a gene: 16. Germline assignment: CDR1 MDHEN and CDR2 SYDVKM. The CDR3 sequence is CASSPLSGGPNEQYF. The CDR3, as DNA: TGTGCCAGCAGTCCCTTGTCGGGAGGGCCCAATGAGCAGTACTTC.